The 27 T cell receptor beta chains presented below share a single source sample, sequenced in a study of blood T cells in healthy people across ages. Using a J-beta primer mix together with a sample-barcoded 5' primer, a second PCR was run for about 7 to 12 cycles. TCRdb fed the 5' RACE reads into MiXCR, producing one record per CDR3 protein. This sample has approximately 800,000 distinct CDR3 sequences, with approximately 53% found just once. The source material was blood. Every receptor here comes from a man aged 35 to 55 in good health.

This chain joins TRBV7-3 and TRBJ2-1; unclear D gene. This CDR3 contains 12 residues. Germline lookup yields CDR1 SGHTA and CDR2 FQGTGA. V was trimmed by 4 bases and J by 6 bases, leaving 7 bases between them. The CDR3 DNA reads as TGTGCCAGCAGCTCCAGAACCAATGAGCAGTTCTTC. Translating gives CASSSRTNEQFF.

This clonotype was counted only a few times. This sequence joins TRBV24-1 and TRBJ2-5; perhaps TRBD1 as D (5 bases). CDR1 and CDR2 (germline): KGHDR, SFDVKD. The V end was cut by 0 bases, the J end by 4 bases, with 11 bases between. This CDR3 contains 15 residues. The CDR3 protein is CATSDLGPQGETQYF. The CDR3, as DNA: TGTGCCACCAGTGATTTGGGACCCCAGGGAGAGACCCAGTACTTC.

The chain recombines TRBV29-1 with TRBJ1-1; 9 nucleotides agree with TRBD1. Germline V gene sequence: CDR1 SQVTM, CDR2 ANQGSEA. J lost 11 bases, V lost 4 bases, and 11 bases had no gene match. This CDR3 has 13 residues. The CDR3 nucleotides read TGCAGCGTTGTGCTCCTCGGGACAGGGCGCGCTTTCTTT. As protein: CSVVLLGTGRAFF.

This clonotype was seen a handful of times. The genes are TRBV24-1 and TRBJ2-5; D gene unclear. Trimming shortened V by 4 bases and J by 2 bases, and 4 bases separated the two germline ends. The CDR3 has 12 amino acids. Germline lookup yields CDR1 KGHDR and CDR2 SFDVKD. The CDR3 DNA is TGTGCCACCAGTGAACAGCAAGAGACCCAGTACTTC. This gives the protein CATSEQQETQYF.

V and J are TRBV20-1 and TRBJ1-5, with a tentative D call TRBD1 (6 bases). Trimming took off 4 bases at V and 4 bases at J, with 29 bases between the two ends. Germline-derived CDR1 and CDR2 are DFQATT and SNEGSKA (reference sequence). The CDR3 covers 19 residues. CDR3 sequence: CSANPLLDRGRGWNQPQHF. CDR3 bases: TGCAGTGCTAATCCTCTCCTGGATCGTGGTAGGGGGTGGAATCAGCCCCAGCATTTT.

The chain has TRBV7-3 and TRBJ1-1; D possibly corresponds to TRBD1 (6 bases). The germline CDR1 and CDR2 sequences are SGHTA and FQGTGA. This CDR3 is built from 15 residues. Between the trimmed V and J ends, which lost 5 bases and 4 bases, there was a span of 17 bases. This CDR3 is CASSETGSLSTEAFF. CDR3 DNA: TGTGCCAGCAGCGAAACAGGGAGTTTGAGCACTGAAGCTTTCTTT.

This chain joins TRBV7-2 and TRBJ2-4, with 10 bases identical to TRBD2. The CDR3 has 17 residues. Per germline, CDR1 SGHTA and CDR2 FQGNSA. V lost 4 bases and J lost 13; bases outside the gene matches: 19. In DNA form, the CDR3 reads TGTGCCAGCAGCTCCGAGATTAGCGGGAGGACCCCTTCTGAGCAGTACTTC. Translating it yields CASSSEISGRTPSEQYF.

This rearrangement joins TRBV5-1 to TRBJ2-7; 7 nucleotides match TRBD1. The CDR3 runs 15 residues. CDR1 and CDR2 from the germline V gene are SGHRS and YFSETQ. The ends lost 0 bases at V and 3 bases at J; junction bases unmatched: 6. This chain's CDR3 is CASSLGGQAFYEQYF. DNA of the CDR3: TGCGCCAGCAGCTTGGGAGGACAGGCCTTCTACGAGCAGTACTTC.

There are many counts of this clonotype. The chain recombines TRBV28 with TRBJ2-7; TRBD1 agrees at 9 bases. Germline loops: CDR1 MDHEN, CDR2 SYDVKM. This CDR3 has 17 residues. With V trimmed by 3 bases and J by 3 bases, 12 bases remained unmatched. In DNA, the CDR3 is TGTGCCAGCAGTTTCGATAAAATGACAGGGGGGGTCTACGAGCAGTACTTC. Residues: CASSFDKMTGGVYEQYF.

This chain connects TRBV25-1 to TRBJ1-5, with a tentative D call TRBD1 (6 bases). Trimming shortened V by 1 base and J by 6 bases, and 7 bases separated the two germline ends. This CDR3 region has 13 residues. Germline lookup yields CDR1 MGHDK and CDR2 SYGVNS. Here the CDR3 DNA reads TGTGCCAGCAGTGAATCAGGGGCTCAGCCCCAGCATTTT. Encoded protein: CASSESGAQPQHF.

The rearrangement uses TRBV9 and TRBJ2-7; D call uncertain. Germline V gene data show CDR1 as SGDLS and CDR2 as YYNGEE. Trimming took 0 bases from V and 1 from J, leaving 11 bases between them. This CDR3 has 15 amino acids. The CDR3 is CASSVGTELSYEQYF. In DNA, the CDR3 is TGTGCCAGCAGCGTAGGGACCGAGCTTTCCTACGAGCAGTACTTC.

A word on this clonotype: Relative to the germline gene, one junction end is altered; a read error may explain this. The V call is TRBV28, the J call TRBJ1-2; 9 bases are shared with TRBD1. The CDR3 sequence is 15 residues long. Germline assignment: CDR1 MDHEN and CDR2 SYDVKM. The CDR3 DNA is TGTGCCAGCAGTTACGGGACAGGGACAAACTATGGCCACACCTTC. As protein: CASSYGTGTNYGHTF.

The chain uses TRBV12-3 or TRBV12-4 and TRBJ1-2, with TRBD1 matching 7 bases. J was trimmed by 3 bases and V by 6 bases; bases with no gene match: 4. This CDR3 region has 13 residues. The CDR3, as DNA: TGTGCCAGCAGGGGGGACAGCTACTATGGCTACACCTTC. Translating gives CASRGDSYYGYTF.

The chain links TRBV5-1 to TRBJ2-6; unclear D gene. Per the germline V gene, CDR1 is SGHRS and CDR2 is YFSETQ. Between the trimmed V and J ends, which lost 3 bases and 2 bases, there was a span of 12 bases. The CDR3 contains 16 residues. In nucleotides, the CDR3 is TGCGCCAGCAGCTGGAATGGCAATACTGGGGCCAACGTCCTGACTTTC. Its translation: CASSWNGNTGANVLTF.

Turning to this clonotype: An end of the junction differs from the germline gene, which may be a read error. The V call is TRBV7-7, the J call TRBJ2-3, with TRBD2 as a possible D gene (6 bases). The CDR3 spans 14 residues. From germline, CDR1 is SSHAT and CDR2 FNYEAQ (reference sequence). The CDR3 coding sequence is TGTGCTAGCAGCTCCGGGAGAGGAGTAGATACGCAGTATTTT. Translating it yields CASSSGRGVDTQYF.

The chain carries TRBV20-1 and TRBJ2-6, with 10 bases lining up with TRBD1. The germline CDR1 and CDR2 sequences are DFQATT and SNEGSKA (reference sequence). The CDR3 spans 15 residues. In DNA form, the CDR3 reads TGCAGCGCAGACAGGGGGCAGTCAGGGGCCAACGTCCTGACTTTC. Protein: CSADRGQSGANVLTF.

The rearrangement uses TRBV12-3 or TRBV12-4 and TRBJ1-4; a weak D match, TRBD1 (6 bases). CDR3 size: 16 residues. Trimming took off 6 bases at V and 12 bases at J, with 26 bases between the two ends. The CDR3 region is CASRPWDQGTTGELFF. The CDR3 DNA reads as TGTGCCAGCAGGCCCTGGGATCAGGGGACCACGGGGGAACTGTTTTTT.

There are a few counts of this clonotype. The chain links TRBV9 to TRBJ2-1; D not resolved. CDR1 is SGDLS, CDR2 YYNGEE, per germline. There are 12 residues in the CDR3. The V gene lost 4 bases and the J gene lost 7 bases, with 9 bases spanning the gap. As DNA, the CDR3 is TGTGCCAGCAGCCGAGTGTTGAATGAGCAGTTCTTC. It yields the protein CASSRVLNEQFF.

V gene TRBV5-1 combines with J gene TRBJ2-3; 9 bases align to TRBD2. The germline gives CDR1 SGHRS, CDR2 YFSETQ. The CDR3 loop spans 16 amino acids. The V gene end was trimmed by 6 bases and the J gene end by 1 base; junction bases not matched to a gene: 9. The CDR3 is CASTTDLAGGTDTQYF. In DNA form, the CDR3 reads TGCGCCAGCACCACAGACTTAGCGGGAGGCACAGATACGCAGTATTTT. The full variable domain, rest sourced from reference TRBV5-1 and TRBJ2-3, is KAGVTQTPRYLIKTRGQQVTLSCSPISGHRSVSWYQQTPGQGLQFLFEYFSETQRNKGNFPGRFSGRQFSNSRSEMNVSTLELGDSALYLCASTTDLAGGTDTQYFGPGTRLTVL.

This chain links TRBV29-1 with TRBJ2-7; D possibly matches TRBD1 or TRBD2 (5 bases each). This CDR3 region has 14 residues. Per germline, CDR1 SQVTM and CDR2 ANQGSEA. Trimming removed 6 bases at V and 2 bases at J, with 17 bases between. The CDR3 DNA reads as TGCAGCGTCCGCGGGCAGGGCGTCCCCTACGAGCAGTACTTC. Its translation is CSVRGQGVPYEQYF.

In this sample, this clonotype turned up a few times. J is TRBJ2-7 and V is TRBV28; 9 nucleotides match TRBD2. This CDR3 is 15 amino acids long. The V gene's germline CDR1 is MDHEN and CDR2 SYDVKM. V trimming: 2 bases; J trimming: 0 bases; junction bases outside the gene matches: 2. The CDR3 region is CASSLASGVSYEQYF. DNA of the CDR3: TGTGCCAGCAGTTTAGCTAGCGGGGTCTCCTACGAGCAGTACTTC. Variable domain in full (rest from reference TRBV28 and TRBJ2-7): DVKVTQSSRYLVKRTGEKVFLECVQDMDHENMFWYRQDPGLGLRLIYFSYDVKMKEKGDIPEGYSVSREKKERFSLILESASTNQTSMYLCASSLASGVSYEQYFGPGTRLTVT.

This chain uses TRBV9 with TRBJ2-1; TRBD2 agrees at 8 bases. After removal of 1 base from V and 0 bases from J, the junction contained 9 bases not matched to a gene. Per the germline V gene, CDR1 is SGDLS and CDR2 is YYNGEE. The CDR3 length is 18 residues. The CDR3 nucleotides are TGTGCCAGCAGCGTAAACAGCGGGAGTTACAGCTCCTACAATGAGCAGTTCTTC. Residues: CASSVNSGSYSSYNEQFF.

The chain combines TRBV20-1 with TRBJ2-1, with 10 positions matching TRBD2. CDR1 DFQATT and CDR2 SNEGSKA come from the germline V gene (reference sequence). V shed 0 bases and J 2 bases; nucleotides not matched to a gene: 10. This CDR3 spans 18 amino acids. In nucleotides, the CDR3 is TGCAGTGCTAGAGATCGATCTAGCGGGAGAAGTACCTACAATGAGCAGTTCTTC. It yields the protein CSARDRSSGRSTYNEQFF.

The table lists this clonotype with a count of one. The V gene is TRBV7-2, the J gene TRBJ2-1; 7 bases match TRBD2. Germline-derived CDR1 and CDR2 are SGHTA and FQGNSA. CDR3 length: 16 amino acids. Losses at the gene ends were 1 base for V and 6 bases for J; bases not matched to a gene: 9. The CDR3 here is CASSLDGLVGFNEQFF. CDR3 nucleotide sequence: TGTGCCAGCAGCTTAGATGGACTAGTGGGCTTCAATGAGCAGTTCTTC.

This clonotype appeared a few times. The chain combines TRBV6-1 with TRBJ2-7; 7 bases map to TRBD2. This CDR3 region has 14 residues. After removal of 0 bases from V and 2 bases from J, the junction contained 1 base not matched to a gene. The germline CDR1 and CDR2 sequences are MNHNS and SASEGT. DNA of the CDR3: TGTGCCAGCAGTGAAGCGGGACTAACCTACGAGCAGTACTTC. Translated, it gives CASSEAGLTYEQYF.

The CDR3 here is CASSTGGRGNEQYF. CDR3 nucleotides: TGTGCCAGCTCCACGGGGGGTCGGGGCAATGAGCAGTACTTC. V is TRBV2 and J is TRBJ2-7, with 7 bases aligning to TRBD2. Germline V CDR1 and CDR2: SNHLY, FYNNEI. V gave up 8 bases and J gave up 7 bases; unmatched junction bases: 14. The CDR3 spans 14 residues.

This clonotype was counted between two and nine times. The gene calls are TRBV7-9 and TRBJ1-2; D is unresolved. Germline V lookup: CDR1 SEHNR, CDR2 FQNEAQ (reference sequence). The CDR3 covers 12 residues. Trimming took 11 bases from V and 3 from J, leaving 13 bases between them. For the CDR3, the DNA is TGTGCCCCCGAGGTCGCCGACTATGGCTACACCTTC. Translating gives CAPEVADYGYTF.